The 29 T cell receptor beta chains in this list originate from one sample, sequenced in a study of OX40 agonist ivuxolimab in advanced cancers. TCRdb's table, derived via immunoSEQ multiplex PCR, lists solely in-frame clones and lacks some. The data contain around 79,000 clones, around nine tenths of them seen just once; the ten biggest clones take up under 0.75%. The source material was CD4+ or CD8+ T cells sorted from blood, sampled in a trial of the OX40 agonist ivuxolimab. These receptors were taken from an adult with an advanced solid tumor such as melanoma, head and neck, liver or kidney cancer.

V is TRBV6-1 and J is TRBJ1-2; D not certain. CDR1 is MNHNS, CDR2 SASEGT, per germline. The CDR3 length is 11 residues. The ends were cut back, 7 bases at V and 3 bases at J, with 6 bases in the middle. The DNA of the CDR3 is TGTGCCAGCACTGACTACTATGGCTACACCTTC. Translated, it gives CASTDYYGYTF.

The genes are TRBV11-2 and TRBJ2-1, with D possibly being TRBD2 (6 bases). Germline V gene sequence: CDR1 SGHAT, CDR2 FQNNGV. V gave up 5 bases and J gave up 0 bases, with 14 bases separating them. The CDR3 loop spans 16 amino acids. CDR3 in amino acids: CASSLERVGSYNEQFF. DNA of the CDR3: TGTGCCAGCAGCCTCGAGCGGGTTGGCTCCTACAATGAGCAGTTCTTC.

The genes are TRBV4-3 and TRBJ2-1, with TRBD2 identical over 7 bases. This CDR3 region has 15 residues. Germline CDR1 is LGHNA and CDR2 is YSLEER. After removal of 4 bases from V and 4 bases from J, the junction contained 7 bases not matched to a gene. The CDR3 coding sequence is TGCGCCAGCAGCCCCTCGGGCGGGGGATACAATGAGCAGTTCTTC. Its protein product is CASSPSGGGYNEQFF.

This clone was seen just once. The rearrangement joins TRBV19 to TRBJ2-2, with 7 bases identical to TRBD2. Trimming removed 3 bases from V and 13 bases from J; junction bases left unmatched: 8. Germline CDR1 LNHDA, CDR2 SQIVND (reference sequence). The CDR3 has 13 residues. The CDR3 DNA follows: TGTGCCAGTAGTATGGCTAGCGGTGTCACGCTGTTTTTT. It codes for CASSMASGVTLFF.

J is TRBJ1-1 and V is TRBV9, with D perhaps TRBD1 (5 bases). The CDR3 covers 13 residues. Trimming pared 1 base from V and 4 bases from J, leaving 8 bases between. CDR1 and CDR2 (germline): SGDLS, YYNGEE. For the CDR3, the DNA is TGTGCCAGCAGCGTAACGGACACCACTGAAGCTTTCTTT. This encodes CASSVTDTTEAFF.

This clone was detected once. This rearrangement joins TRBV29-1 to TRBJ1-1; D is possibly TRBD1 (6 bases). The CDR3 covers 12 residues. Germline CDR1 and CDR2: SQVTM and ANQGSEA. Trimming pared 7 bases from V and 4 bases from J, leaving 13 bases between. CDR3 DNA: TGCAGCGGATACAGGGACCCCACTGAAGCTTTCTTT. As protein: CSGYRDPTEAFF.

This chain links TRBV6-4 with TRBJ1-4, with unresolved D. The CDR3 spans 15 residues. Trimming removed 4 bases at V and 3 bases at J, with 12 bases between. From germline, CDR1 is MRHNA and CDR2 SNTAGT. The CDR3 loop reads CASSVDGFPNEKLFF. The CDR3 DNA reads as TGTGCCAGCAGTGTCGACGGTTTCCCTAATGAAAAACTGTTTTTT.

This clone was found once. The rearrangement uses TRBV7-3 and TRBJ2-7, with D unclear. V lost 5 bases to trimming and J lost 6 bases, with 14 bases between them. The CDR3 loop spans 13 amino acids. Germline lookup yields CDR1 SGHTA and CDR2 FQGTGA. CDR3 residues: CASSQSIAGEQYF. In DNA, the CDR3 is TGTGCCAGCAGCCAATCCATAGCCGGCGAGCAGTACTTC.

This chain uses TRBV2 with TRBJ2-3; no reliable D call. Looked up from germline, CDR1 is SNHLY and CDR2 is FYNNEI. The CDR3 has 11 amino acids. Trimming removed 7 bases at V and 5 bases at J, with 7 bases between. This CDR3 reads CASNERDTQYF. The CDR3 DNA reads TGTGCCAGCAACGAGAGAGATACGCAGTATTTT. Combining the CDR3 with reference TRBV2 and TRBJ2-3 gives the whole variable domain EPEVTQTPSHQVTQMGQEVILRCVPISNHLYFYWYRQILGQKVEFLVSFYNNEISEKSEIFDDQFSVERPDGSNFTLKIRSTKLEDSAMYFCASNERDTQYFGPGTRLTVL.

The chain recombines TRBV7-8 with TRBJ1-5, with unresolved D. V was shortened by 2 bases and J by 0 bases, with 14 bases between the two germline ends. Germline CDR1 SGHVS, CDR2 FQNEAQ. The CDR3 spans 17 residues. This CDR3 reads CASSLSAGIYSNQPQHF. The CDR3 nucleotides are TGTGCCAGCAGCTTATCTGCAGGAATTTATAGCAATCAGCCCCAGCATTTT.

The chain recombines TRBV5-1 with TRBJ2-6, with D possibly matching TRBD1 (6 bases). CDR3 length: 17 amino acids. CDR1 and CDR2 from the germline V gene are SGHRS and YFSETQ. Trimming left V 4 bases short and J 0 bases short, with 14 bases between. The CDR3 is CASSMGHAYSGANVLTF. CDR3 nucleotides: TGCGCCAGCAGCATGGGACACGCTTACTCTGGGGCCAACGTCCTGACTTTC.

The chain couples TRBV18 to TRBJ1-4, with D tentatively TRBD1 (5 bases). CDR1 and CDR2 from the germline V gene are KGHSH and LQKENI. The length of the CDR3 is 16 residues. Trimming cost V 2 bases and J 5 bases, with 15 bases left between them. The CDR3 coding sequence is TGTGCCAGCTCACCAGTACCTTCGACAGTAAATGAAAAACTGTTTTTT. Amino acid sequence: CASSPVPSTVNEKLFF.

CDR3 sequence: CASSSTVELFF. CDR3 in DNA: TGTGCCAGTAGTTCGACGGTAGAACTGTTTTTT. The J gene is TRBJ1-4, the V gene TRBV19; D ambiguous. Trimming cost V 5 bases and J 12 bases, with 10 bases left between them. Germline values: CDR1 LNHDA, CDR2 SQIVND (reference sequence). The CDR3 consists of 11 residues.

The chain combines TRBV9 with TRBJ2-1; D remains ambiguous. Germline assignment: CDR1 SGDLS and CDR2 YYNGEE. CDR3 length: 13 amino acids. Trimming removed 0 bases from V and 7 bases from J, with 8 bases in between. The CDR3: CASSVVGRNEQFF. CDR3 DNA sequence: TGTGCCAGCAGCGTAGTAGGTAGGAATGAGCAGTTCTTC.

The rearrangement links TRBV18 to TRBJ2-7; D is unresolved. The CDR3 contains 10 residues. Germline V gene lookup returns CDR1 KGHSH and CDR2 LQKENI. V lost 5 bases and J lost 5, with 4 bases in between. The CDR3 DNA reads TGTGCCAGCTCAGGGGACGAGCAGTACTTC. Translating gives CASSGDEQYF.

The chain couples TRBV5-1 to TRBJ2-3, with a tentative D call TRBD1 (6 bases). V dropped 4 bases and J dropped 2 bases, with 11 bases sitting between them. Germline V gives CDR1 SGHRS, CDR2 YFSETQ. The CDR3 loop spans 14 amino acids. For the CDR3, the DNA is TGCGCCAGCAGCAGGGACACTTCCACAGATACGCAGTATTTT. As protein: CASSRDTSTDTQYF.

The V call is TRBV6-1, the J call TRBJ1-1; D not resolved. Germline V CDR1 and CDR2: MNHNS, SASEGT. Trimming shortened V by 8 bases and J by 8 bases, and 21 bases separated the two germline ends. The CDR3 totals 14 residues. CDR3 coding DNA: TGTGCCAGCCCTACTGGCCAGACACATCCCGAAGCTTTCTTT. Encoded protein: CASPTGQTHPEAFF.

V and J are TRBV9 and TRBJ1-6; 10 positions match TRBD1. The CDR3 spans 15 residues. With V trimmed by 4 bases and J by 7 bases, 5 bases remained unmatched. CDR1 is SGDLS and CDR2 is YYNGEE in the germline V gene. The CDR3 DNA reads TGTGCCAGCAGCTTTCTGGGACAGGGGAATTCACCCCTCCACTTT. This encodes CASSFLGQGNSPLHF.

V and J are TRBV6-5 and TRBJ2-7; tentative D call: TRBD2 (6 bases). The CDR3 totals 12 residues. Germline V gene sequence: CDR1 MNHEY, CDR2 SVGAGI. The ends were cut back, 7 bases at V and 0 bases at J, with 7 bases in the middle. Here the CDR3 reads CASKDYSYEQYF. As DNA, the CDR3 is TGTGCCAGCAAGGACTACTCCTACGAGCAGTACTTC.

The V gene is TRBV2, the J gene TRBJ1-6; 8 bases align to TRBD1. The V gene's germline CDR1 is SNHLY and CDR2 FYNNEI. The CDR3 is 14 residues long. V trimming: 7 bases; J trimming: 6 bases; junction bases outside the gene matches: 5. In DNA form, the CDR3 reads TGTGCCAGCAACCCCGACAGGGGTAATTCACCCCTCCACTTT. Protein product: CASNPDRGNSPLHF.

The V gene is TRBV19, the J gene TRBJ1-4, with a tentative D call TRBD1 (6 bases). In germline, CDR1 is LNHDA, CDR2 SQIVND (reference sequence). Trimming stripped 7 bases from V and 8 bases from J, with 14 bases between. The CDR3 has 13 residues. In nucleotides, the CDR3 is TGTGCCAGTACGGTACAGGGAGGGGAAAAACTGTTTTTT. It yields the protein CASTVQGGEKLFF.

In DNA, the CDR3 is TGTGCCAGCAGCTCGGATGGGGGGCGGTCACCCCTCCACTTT. Amino acids: CASSSDGGRSPLHF. The genes are TRBV7-2 and TRBJ1-6; D might be TRBD1 (6 bases). Trimming took 4 bases from V and 10 from J, leaving 14 bases between them. The germline gives CDR1 SGHTA, CDR2 FQGNSA. This CDR3 is built from 14 residues.

This sequence joins TRBV5-1 and TRBJ2-7; D perhaps matches TRBD2 (5 bases). Germline assignment: CDR1 SGHRS and CDR2 YFSETQ. This CDR3 contains 12 residues. The germline V and J ends were trimmed by 4 bases and 5 bases, with 10 bases remaining between them. The CDR3 coding sequence is TGCGCCAGCAGCCCCCCGGGGAACGAGCAGTACTTC. As protein: CASSPPGNEQYF.

The V call is TRBV7-3, the J call TRBJ1-1; no definite D call. The CDR3 has 13 residues. The V gene's germline CDR1 is SGHTA and CDR2 FQGTGA. Trimming took off 3 bases at V and 0 bases at J, with 5 bases between the two ends. As DNA, the CDR3 is TGTGCCAGCAGCTTGCAGATGAACACTGAAGCTTTCTTT. This codes for CASSLQMNTEAFF.

The chain is built from TRBV19 and TRBJ2-1; 12 positions agree with TRBD2. Germline lookup yields CDR1 LNHDA and CDR2 SQIVND (reference sequence). Trimming took 1 base from V and 6 from J; bases not matched to a gene: 1. The length of the CDR3 is 15 residues. CDR3 protein: CASSIGLAGVNEQFF. As DNA, the CDR3 is TGTGCCAGTAGTATAGGACTAGCGGGAGTCAATGAGCAGTTCTTC. Filled out from reference TRBV19 and TRBJ2-1, the complete variable domain reads DGGITQSPKYLFRKEGQNVTLSCEQNLNHDAMYWYRQDPGQGLRLIYYSQIVNDFQKGDIAEGYSVSREKKESFPLTVTSAQKNPTAFYLCASSIGLAGVNEQFFGPGTRLTVL.

V is TRBV5-1 and J is TRBJ1-1; D may be TRBD1 (6 bases). CDR3 length: 14 residues. CDR1 and CDR2 (germline): SGHRS, YFSETQ. Trimming took 0 bases from V and 7 from J, leaving 13 bases between them. CDR3 in amino acids: CASSLGLADSEAFF. In DNA form, the CDR3 reads TGCGCCAGCAGCTTGGGCCTCGCGGACAGTGAAGCTTTCTTT.

J is TRBJ2-1 and V is TRBV6-5, with D perhaps TRBD1 (6 bases). CDR1 and CDR2 from the germline V gene are MNHEY and SVGAGI. The V gene lost 7 bases and the J gene lost 6 bases, with 16 bases spanning the gap. The CDR3 has 14 amino acids. Here the CDR3 reads CASTQRGHFNEQFF. CDR3 DNA sequence: TGTGCCAGCACCCAAAGGGGACACTTCAATGAGCAGTTCTTC.

This clone was observed a handful of times. The rearrangement uses TRBV15 and TRBJ2-1; 7 nucleotides agree with TRBD2. J was trimmed by 8 bases and V by 0 bases; bases with no gene match: 1. The length of the CDR3 is 13 residues. Germline V lookup: CDR1 LNHNV, CDR2 YYDKDF (reference sequence). The CDR3 DNA reads TGTGCCACCAGCAGAGATGCGGGGGATGAGCAGTTCTTC. This encodes CATSRDAGDEQFF.

The chain recombines TRBV19 with TRBJ2-5, with TRBD1 identical over 12 bases. V lost 5 bases and J lost 4; bases outside the gene matches: 11. CDR3 size: 17 residues. Germline V CDR1 and CDR2: LNHDA, SQIVND (reference sequence). For the CDR3, the DNA is TGTGCCAGTAGTGTCTCGCCGGGACAGGGGGCTCGAGAGACCCAGTACTTC. Its translation is CASSVSPGQGARETQYF.